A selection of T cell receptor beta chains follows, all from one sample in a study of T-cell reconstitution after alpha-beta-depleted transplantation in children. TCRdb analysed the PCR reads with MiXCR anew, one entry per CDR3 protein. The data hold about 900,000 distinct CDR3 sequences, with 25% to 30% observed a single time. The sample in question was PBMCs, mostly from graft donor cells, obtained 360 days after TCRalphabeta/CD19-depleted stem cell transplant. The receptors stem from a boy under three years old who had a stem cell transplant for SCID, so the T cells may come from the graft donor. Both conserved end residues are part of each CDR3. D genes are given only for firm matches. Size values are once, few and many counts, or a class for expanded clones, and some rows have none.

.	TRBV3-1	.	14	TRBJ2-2	TGTGCCAGCAGTACCCAGGGATTTGGCGGGGAGCTGTTTTTT	CASSTQGFGGELFF
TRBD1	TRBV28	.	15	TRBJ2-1	TGTGCCAGCAGCCCCGACAGGGAATCACACAATGAGCAGTTCTTC	CASSPDRESHNEQFF
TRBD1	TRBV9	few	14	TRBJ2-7	TGTGCCAGCAGCCCGAGGGACAGGGCGAGCGAGCAGTACTTC	CASSPRDRASEQYF
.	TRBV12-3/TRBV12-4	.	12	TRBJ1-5	TGTGCCAGCAGTCGGCGGGGTCAGCCCCAGCATTTT	CASSRRGQPQHF
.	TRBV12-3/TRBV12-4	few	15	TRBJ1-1	TGTGCCAGCAGCCGGACGGGGGTAAGAAACACTGAAGCTTTCTTT	CASSRTGVRNTEAFF
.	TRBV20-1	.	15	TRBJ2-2	TGCAGTGCGTCTCAGGGGACCCCGAACACCGGGGAGCTGTTTTTT	CSASQGTPNTGELFF
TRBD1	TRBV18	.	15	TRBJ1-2	TGTGCCAGCTCACCCGGACAGGCAGCTAACTATGGCTACACCTTC	CASSPGQAANYGYTF
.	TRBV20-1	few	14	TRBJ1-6	TGCAGTGCTAGAGAGAACAGGGAGTACTCACCCCTCCACTTT	CSARENREYSPLHF
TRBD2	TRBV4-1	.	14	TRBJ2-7	TGCGCCAGCAGCCACGGGGAGGGACCCTACGAGCAGTACTTC	CASSHGEGPYEQYF
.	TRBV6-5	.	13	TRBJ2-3	TGTGCCAGCAGTTGGGTTAGCACAGATACGCAGTATTTT	CASSWVSTDTQYF
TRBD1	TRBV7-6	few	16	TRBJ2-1	TGTGCCAGCAGCTCACAGGGGGGTAATCACTACAATGAGCAGTTCTTC	CASSSQGGNHYNEQFF
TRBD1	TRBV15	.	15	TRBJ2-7	TGTGCCACCAGCAGATCCGGGACAGGGGCCTACGAGCAGTACTTC	CATSRSGTGAYEQYF
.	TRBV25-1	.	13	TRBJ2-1	TGTGCCAGCAGTGATCCCGGCGATCCTGAGCAGTTCTTC	CASSDPGDPEQFF
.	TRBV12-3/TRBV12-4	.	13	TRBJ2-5	TGTGCCAGCAGTTTCCGAGGTCCTGGGGCCCAGTACTTC	CASSFRGPGAQYF
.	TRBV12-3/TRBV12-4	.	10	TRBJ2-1	TGTGCCAGCAGGGGACCTGAGCAGTTCTTC	CASRGPEQFF
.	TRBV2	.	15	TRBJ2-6	TGTGCCAGCAGTGTTGGCTTCTCTGGGGCCAACGTCCTGACTTTC	CASSVGFSGANVLTF
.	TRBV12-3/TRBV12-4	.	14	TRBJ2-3	TGTGCCAGCAGTATTACGACAGTCACAGATACGCAGTATTTT	CASSITTVTDTQYF
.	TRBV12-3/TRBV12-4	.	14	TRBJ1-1	TGTGCCAGCAGTTCCCGACAGAGGCACACTGAAGCTTTCTTT	CASSSRQRHTEAFF
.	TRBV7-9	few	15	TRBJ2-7	TGTGCCAGCATTTTTGAGGGGGGGAGTACCTACGAGCAGTACTTC	CASIFEGGSTYEQYF
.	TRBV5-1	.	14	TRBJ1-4	TGCGCCAGCAGCACCGGGGGGCCTAATGAAAAACTGTTTTTT	CASSTGGPNEKLFF
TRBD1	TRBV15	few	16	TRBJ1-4	TGTGCCACCAGCAGCCTACTCAGGGGGCAAGGTGAAAAACTGTTTTTT	CATSSLLRGQGEKLFF
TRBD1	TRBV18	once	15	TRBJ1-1	TGTGCCAGCTCACCGGGACAGGGCGTGGGTACTGAAGCTTTCTTT	CASSPGQGVGTEAFF
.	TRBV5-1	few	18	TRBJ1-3	TGCGCCAGCAGCGAGCCGCCCGGGGGGTCGAGCTCTGGAAACACCATATATTTT	CASSEPPGGSSSGNTIYF
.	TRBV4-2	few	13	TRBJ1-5	TGTGCCAGCTCCGACGGGAGGGGTCAGCCCCAGCATTTT	CASSDGRGQPQHF
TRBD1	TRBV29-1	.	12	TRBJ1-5	TGCAGCACAGGGGACCCCAATCAGCCCCAGCATTTT	CSTGDPNQPQHF
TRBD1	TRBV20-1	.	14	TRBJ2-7	TGCAGTGCTAGACCCCCGGGACAGACTTACGAGCAGTACTTC	CSARPPGQTYEQYF
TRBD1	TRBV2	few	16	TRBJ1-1	TGTGCCAGCAGTATAGCCCCAGGGGGAATGGGCACTGAAGCTTTCTTT	CASSIAPGGMGTEAFF
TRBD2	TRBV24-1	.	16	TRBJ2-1	TGTGCCACCGCGGGGGGAGGGGCAGAGTCCTACAATGAGCAGTTCTTC	CATAGGGAESYNEQFF
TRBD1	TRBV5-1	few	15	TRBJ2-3	TGCGCCAGCAGCTTGGGGGACAGGGTCGCAGATACGCAGTATTTT	CASSLGDRVADTQYF
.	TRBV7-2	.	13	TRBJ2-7	TGTGCCAGCAGCTTAGAGGCTACGGACGAGCAGTACTTC	CASSLEATDEQYF
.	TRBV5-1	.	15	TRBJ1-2	TGCGCCAGCAGCTTGGATGGGGTAGCTAACTATGGCTACACCTTC	CASSLDGVANYGYTF
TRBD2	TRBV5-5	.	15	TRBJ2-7	TGTGCCAGCAGCTTGTCTAGCGGGGGGGTCTACGAGCAGTACTTC	CASSLSSGGVYEQYF
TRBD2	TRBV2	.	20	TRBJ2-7	TGTGCCAGCAGTGAACCGAGGACGGGGACTAGCGGGAGGGATTCCTACGAGCAGTACTTC	CASSEPRTGTSGRDSYEQYF
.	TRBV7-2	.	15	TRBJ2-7	TGTGCCAGCAGCCCACGACTGGCCCTAATGGTTGAGCAGTACTTC	CASSPRLALMVEQYF
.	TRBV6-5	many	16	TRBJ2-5	TGTGCCAGCAGTTACCCCACTAGCTCGGGGGTAGAGACCCAGTACTTC	CASSYPTSSGVETQYF
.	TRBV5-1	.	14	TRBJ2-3	TGCGCCAGCAGTTTCACGAATACGGGAGATACGCAGTATTTT	CASSFTNTGDTQYF
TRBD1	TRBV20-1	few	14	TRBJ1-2	TGCAGTGCTAGAGACCGGCAGGGGGGCTATGGCTACACCTTC	CSARDRQGGYGYTF
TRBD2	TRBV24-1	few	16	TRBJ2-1	TGTGCCACCAGTGATCCAGGTAGCGGGGGGCGCAATGAGCAGTTCTTC	CATSDPGSGGRNEQFF
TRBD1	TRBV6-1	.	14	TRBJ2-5	TGTGCCAGCAGCCAAGGGGGCGACCAAGAGACCCAGTACTTC	CASSQGGDQETQYF
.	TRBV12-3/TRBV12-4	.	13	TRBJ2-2	TGTGCCAGCAGTCCGGACTATTATCTGGAGCTGTTTTTT	CASSPDYYLELFF
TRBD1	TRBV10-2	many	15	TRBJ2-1	TGCGCCAGCATGGGGAGGGACAGGGTAAGGAATGAGCAGTTCTTC	CASMGRDRVRNEQFF
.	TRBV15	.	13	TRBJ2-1	TGTGCCACCAGCAACAGGAACTACAATGAGCAGTTCTTC	CATSNRNYNEQFF
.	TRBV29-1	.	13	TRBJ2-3	TGCAGCGTTGTGGGGGGTCTCACAGATACGCAGTATTTT	CSVVGGLTDTQYF
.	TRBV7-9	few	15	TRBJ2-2	TGTGCCAGCAGCCCCAAGGGTAGCCTCACCGGGGAGCTGTTTTTT	CASSPKGSLTGELFF
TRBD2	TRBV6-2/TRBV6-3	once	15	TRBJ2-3	TGTGCCAGCAGTTTCGGTAGCGGGGGCACAGATACGCAGTATTTT	CASSFGSGGTDTQYF
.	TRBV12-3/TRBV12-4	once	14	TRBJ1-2	TGTGCCAGCAGTTTAATTGGGGTTTCCTATGGCTACACCTTC	CASSLIGVSYGYTF
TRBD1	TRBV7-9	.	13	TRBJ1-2	TGTGCCAGCAGCCGGGACAGCACATATGGCTACACCTTC	CASSRDSTYGYTF